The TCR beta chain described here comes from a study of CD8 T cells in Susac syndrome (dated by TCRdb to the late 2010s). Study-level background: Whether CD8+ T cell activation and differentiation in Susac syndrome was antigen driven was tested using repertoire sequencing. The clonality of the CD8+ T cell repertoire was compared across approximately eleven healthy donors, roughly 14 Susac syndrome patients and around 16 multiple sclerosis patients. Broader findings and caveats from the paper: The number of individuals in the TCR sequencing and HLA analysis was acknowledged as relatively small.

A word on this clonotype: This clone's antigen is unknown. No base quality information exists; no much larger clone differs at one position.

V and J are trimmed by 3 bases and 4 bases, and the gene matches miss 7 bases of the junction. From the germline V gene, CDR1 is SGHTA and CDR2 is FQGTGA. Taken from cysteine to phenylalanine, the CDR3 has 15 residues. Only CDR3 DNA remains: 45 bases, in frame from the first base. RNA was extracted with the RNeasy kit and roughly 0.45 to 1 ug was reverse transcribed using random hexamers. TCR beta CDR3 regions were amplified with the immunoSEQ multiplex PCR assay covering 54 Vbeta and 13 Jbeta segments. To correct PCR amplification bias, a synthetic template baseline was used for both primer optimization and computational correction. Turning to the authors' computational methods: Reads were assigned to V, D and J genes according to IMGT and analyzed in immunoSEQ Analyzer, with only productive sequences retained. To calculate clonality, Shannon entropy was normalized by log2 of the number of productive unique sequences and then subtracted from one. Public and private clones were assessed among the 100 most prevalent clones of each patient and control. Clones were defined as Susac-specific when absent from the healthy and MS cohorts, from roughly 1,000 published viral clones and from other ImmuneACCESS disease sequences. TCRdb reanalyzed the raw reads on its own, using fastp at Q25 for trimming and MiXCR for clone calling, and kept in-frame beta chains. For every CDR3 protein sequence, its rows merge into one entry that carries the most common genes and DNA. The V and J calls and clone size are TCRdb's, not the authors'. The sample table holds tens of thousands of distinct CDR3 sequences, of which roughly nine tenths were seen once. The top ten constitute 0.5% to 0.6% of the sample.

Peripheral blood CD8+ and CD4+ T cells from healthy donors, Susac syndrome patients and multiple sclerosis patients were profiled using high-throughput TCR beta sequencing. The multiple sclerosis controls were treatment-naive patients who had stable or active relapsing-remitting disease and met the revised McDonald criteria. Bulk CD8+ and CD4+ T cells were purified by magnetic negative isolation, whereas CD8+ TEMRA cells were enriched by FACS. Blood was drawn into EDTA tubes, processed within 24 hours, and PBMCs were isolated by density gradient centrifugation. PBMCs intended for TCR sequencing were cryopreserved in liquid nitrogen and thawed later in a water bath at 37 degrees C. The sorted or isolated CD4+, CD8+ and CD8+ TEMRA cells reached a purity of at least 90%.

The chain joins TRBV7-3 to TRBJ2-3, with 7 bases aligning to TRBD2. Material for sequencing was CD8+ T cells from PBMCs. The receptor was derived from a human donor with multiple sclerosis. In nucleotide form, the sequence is TGTGCCAGCAGCTTCGGCGGGAGTGCCCCAGATACGCAGTATTTT. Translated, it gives CASSFGGSAPDTQYF.